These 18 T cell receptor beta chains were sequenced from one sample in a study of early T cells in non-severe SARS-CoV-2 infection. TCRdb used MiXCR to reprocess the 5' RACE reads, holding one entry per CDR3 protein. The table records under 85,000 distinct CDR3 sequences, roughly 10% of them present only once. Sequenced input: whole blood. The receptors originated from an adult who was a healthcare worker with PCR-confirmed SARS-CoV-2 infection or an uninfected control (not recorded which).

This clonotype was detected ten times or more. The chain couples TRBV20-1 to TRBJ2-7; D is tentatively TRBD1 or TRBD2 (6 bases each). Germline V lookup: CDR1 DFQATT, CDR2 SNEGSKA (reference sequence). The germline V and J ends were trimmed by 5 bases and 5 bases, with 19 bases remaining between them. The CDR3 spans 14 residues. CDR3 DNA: TGCAGTGCTTGGGTTATCAGGGGCGGGAACGAGCAGTACTTC. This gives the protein CSAWVIRGGNEQYF.

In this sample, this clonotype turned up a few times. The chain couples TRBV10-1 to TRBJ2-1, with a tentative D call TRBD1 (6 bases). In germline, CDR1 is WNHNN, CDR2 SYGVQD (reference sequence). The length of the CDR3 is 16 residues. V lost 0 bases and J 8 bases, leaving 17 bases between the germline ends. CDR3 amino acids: CASSESVVAGADEQFF. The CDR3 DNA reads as TGCGCCAGCAGTGAGTCGGTCGTGGCAGGGGCGGATGAGCAGTTCTTC.

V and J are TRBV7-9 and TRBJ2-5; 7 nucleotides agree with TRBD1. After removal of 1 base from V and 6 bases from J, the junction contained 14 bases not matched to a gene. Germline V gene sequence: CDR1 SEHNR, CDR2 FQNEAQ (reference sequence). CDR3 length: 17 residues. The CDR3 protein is CASSLVSHDRAEKTQYF. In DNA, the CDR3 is TGTGCCAGCAGCTTAGTTTCCCACGACAGGGCCGAGAAGACCCAGTACTTC.

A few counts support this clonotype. For the CDR3, the DNA is TGTGCCAGCAGAGGGGGTCAACATGAGCCCCAGCATTTT. Its protein is CASRGGQHEPQHF. This chain links TRBV10-3 with TRBJ1-5; D is possibly TRBD1 (6 bases). With 10 bases removed from V and 8 bases from J, the gap between germline ends came to 18 bases. There are 13 residues in the CDR3. Germline V gene lookup returns CDR1 ENHRY and CDR2 SYGVKD.

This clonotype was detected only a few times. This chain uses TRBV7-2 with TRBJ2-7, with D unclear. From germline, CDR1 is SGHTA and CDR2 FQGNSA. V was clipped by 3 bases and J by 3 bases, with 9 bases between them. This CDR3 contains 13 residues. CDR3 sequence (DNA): TGTGCCAGCAGCTTCGGTCGCAGCTACGAGCAGTACTTC. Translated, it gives CASSFGRSYEQYF.

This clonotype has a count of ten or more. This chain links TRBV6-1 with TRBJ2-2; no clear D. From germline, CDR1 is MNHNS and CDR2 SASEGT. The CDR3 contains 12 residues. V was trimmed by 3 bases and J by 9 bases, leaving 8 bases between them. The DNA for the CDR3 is TGTGCCAGCAGTGACCCTCCCAGGGAGCTGTTTTTT. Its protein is CASSDPPRELFF.

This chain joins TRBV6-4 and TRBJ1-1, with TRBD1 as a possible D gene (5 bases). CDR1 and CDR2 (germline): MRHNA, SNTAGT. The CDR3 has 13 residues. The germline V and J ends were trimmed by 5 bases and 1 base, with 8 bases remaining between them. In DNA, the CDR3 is TGTGCCAGCAGTCAGACAGCGAACACTGAAGCTTTCTTT. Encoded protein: CASSQTANTEAFF.

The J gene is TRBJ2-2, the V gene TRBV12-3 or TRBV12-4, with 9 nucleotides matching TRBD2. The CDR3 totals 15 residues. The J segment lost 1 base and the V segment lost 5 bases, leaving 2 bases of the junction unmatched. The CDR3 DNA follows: TGTGCCAGCAGTCGTAGCGGGGGGAACACCGGGGAGCTGTTTTTT. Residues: CASSRSGGNTGELFF.

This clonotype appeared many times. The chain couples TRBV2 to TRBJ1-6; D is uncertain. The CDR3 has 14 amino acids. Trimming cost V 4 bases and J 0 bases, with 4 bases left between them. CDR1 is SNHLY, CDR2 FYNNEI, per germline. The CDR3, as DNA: TGTGCCAGCAGTGTCAGCTCCTATAATTCACCCCTCCACTTT. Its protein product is CASSVSSYNSPLHF.

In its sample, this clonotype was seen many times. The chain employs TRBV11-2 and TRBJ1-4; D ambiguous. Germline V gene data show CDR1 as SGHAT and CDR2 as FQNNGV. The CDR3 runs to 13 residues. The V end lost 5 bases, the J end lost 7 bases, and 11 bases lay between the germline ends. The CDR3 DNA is TGTGCCAGCAGCCCCGGAGGTGGTGAAAAACTGTTTTTT. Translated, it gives CASSPGGGEKLFF. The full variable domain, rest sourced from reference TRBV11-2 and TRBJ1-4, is EAGVAQSPRYKIIEKRQSVAFWCNPISGHATLYWYQQILGQGPKLLIQFQNNGVVDDSQLPKDRFSAERLKGVDSTLKIQPAKLEDSAVYLCASSPGGGEKLFFGSGTQLSVL.

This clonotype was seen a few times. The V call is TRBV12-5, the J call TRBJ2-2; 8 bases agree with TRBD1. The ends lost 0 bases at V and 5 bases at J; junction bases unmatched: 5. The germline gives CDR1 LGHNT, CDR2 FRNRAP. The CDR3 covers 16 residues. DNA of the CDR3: TGTGCTAGTGGTTTGGTAGGGACAGGCGAGACCGGGGAGCTGTTTTTT. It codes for CASGLVGTGETGELFF.

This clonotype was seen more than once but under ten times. CDR3 bases: TGCAGTGCTAGTGTGCGGGTTAGCACAGATACGCAGTATTTT. This encodes CSASVRVSTDTQYF. V gene TRBV20-1 combines with J gene TRBJ2-3; D is possibly TRBD2 (5 bases). CDR3 length: 14 residues. Germline assignment: CDR1 DFQATT and CDR2 SNEGSKA (reference sequence). V was trimmed by 3 bases and J by 0 bases, leaving 10 bases between them.

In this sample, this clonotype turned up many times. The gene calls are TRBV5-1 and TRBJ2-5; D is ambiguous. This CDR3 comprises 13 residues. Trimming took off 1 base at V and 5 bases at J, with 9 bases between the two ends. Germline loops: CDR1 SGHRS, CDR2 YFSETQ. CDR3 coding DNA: TGCGCCAGCAGCTTGAGCGTCTCGGAGACCCAGTACTTC. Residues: CASSLSVSETQYF.

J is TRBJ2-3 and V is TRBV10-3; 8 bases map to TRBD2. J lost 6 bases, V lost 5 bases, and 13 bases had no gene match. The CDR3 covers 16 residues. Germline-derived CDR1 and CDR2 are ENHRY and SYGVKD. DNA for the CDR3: TGTGCCATCAGTACAAATCCGGGACTAGAATCCGATACGCAGTATTTT. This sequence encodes CAISTNPGLESDTQYF.

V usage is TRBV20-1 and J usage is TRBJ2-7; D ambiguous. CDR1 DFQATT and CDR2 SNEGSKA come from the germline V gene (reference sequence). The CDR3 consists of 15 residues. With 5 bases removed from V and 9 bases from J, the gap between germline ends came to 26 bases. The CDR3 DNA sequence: TGCAGTGCTCCCGCCGGGCAGATTGCGACCAAAGGGCAGTACTTC. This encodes CSAPAGQIATKGQYF.

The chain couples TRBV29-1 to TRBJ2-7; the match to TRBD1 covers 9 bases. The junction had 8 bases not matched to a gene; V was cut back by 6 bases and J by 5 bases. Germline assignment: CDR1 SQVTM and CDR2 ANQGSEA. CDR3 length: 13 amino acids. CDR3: CSVAGTGSNEQYF. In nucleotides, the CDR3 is TGCAGCGTGGCCGGGACAGGGTCTAACGAGCAGTACTTC.

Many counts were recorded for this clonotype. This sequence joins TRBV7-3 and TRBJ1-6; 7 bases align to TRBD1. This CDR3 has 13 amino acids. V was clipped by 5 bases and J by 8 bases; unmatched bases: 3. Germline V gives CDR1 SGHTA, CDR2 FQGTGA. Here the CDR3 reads CASSLDRDSPLHF. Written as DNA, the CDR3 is TGTGCCAGCAGCCTCGACAGGGATTCACCCCTCCACTTT.

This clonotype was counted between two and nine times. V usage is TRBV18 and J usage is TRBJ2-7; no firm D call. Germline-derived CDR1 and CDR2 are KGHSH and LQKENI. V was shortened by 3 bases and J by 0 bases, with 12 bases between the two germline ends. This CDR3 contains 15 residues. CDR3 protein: CASSPSRKSSYEQYF. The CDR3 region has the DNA TGTGCCAGCTCACCGTCTAGGAAGAGCTCCTACGAGCAGTACTTC.